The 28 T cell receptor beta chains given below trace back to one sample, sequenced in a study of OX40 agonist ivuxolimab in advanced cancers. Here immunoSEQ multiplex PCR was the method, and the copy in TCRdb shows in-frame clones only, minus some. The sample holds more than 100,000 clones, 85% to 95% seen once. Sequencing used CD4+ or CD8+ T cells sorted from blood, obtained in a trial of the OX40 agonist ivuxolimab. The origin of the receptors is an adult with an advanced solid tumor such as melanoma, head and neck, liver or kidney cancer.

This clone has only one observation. CDR3 amino acids: CASSFYQGNQPQHF. The DNA of the CDR3 is TGTGCCAGCAGCTTTTATCAGGGGAATCAGCCCCAGCATTTT. This rearrangement joins TRBV5-5 to TRBJ1-5; D is perhaps TRBD1 (6 bases). V was pared by 2 bases and J by 4 bases, with 10 bases between. This CDR3 region has 14 residues. Per the germline V gene, CDR1 is SGHKS and CDR2 is YYEKEE (reference sequence). The entire variable domain, with the rest obtained from reference TRBV5-5 and TRBJ1-5, is as follows: DAGVTQSPTHLIKTRGQQVTLRCSPISGHKSVSWYQQVLGQGPQFIFQYYEKEERGRGNFPDRFSARQFPNYSSELNVNALLLGDSALYLCASSFYQGNQPQHFGDGTRLSIL.

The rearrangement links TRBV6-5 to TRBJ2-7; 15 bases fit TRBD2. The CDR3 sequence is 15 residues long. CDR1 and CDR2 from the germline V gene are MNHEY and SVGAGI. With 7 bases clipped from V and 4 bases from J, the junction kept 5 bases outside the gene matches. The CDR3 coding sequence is TGTGCCAGCATTACTGGGACTAGCGGGGGGTACGAGCAGTACTTC. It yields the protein CASITGTSGGYEQYF.

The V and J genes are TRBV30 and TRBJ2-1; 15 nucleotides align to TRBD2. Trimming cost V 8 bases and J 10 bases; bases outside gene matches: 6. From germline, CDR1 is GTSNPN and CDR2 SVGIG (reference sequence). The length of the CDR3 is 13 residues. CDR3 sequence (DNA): TGTGCCGGCCCCGGACTAGCGGGAGGGGAGCAGTTCTTC. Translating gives CAGPGLAGGEQFF.

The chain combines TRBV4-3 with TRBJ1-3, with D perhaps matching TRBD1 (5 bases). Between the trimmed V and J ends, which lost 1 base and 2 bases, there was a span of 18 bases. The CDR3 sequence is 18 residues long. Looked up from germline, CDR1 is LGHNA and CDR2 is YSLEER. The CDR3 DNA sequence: TGCGCCAGCAGCCAAGCGCCCTTGGGGCAGCTTCCTGGAAACACCATATATTTT. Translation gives CASSQAPLGQLPGNTIYF.

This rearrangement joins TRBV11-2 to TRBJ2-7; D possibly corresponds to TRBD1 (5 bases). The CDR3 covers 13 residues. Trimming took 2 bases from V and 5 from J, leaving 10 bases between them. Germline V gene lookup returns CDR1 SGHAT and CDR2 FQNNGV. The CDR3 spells CASSLTQGDEQYF. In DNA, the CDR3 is TGTGCCAGCAGCTTAACCCAGGGCGACGAGCAGTACTTC. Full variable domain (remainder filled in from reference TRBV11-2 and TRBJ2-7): EAGVAQSPRYKIIEKRQSVAFWCNPISGHATLYWYQQILGQGPKLLIQFQNNGVVDDSQLPKDRFSAERLKGVDSTLKIQPAKLEDSAVYLCASSLTQGDEQYFGPGTRLTVT.

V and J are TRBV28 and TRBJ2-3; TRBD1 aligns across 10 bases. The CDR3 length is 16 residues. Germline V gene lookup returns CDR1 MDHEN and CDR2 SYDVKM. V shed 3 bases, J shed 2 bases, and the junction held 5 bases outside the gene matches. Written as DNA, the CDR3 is TGTGCCAGCAGTTTGAGGGGGACAGGGGTCACAGATACGCAGTATTTT. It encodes CASSLRGTGVTDTQYF. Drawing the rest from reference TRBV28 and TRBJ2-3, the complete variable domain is DVKVTQSSRYLVKRTGEKVFLECVQDMDHENMFWYRQDPGLGLRLIYFSYDVKMKEKGDIPEGYSVSREKKERFSLILESASTNQTSMYLCASSLRGTGVTDTQYFGPGTRLTVL.

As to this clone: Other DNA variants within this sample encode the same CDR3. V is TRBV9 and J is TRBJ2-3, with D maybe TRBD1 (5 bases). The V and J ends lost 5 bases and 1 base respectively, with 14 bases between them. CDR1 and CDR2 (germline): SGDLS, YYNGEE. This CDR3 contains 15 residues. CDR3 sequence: CASRARERGTDTQYF. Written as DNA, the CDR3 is TGTGCCAGCAGAGCCAGGGAAAGGGGCACAGATACGCAGTATTTT.

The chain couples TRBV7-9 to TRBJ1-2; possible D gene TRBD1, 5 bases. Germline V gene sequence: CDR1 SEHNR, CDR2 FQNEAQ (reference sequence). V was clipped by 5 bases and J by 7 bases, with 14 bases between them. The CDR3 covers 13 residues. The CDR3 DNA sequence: TGTGCCAGCAGCCCGGGGGGTGACCGTGGCTACACCTTC. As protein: CASSPGGDRGYTF.

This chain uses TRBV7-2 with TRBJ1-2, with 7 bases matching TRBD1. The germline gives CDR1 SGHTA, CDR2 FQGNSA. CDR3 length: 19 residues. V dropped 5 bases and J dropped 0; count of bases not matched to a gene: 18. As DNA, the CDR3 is TGTGCCAGCAGCCCCTATTTAGGACGCCGTCAGGGGGCTAACTATGGCTACACCTTC. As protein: CASSPYLGRRQGANYGYTF.

The CDR3 bases are TGTGCCAGCAGTCGGGACCGCTACTATGGCTACACCTTC. It codes for CASSRDRYYGYTF. V and J are TRBV6-5 and TRBJ1-2; D possibly corresponds to TRBD1 (5 bases). The V end was cut by 5 bases, the J end by 3 bases, with 10 bases between. CDR1 MNHEY and CDR2 SVGAGI come from the germline V gene. The CDR3 contains 13 residues.

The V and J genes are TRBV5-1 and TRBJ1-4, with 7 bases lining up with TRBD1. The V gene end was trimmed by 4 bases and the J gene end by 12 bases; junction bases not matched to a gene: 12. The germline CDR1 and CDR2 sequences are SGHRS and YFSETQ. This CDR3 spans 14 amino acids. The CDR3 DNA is TGCGCCAGCAGCCCGCCAGATATTGGACAGGAACTGTTTTTT. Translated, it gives CASSPPDIGQELFF.

The CDR3 DNA is TGTGCCAGCAAAGACAGGGCAAGTTCACCCCTCCACTTT. The encoded protein is CASKDRASSPLHF. The chain joins TRBV6-6 to TRBJ1-6; TRBD1 agrees at 7 bases. V lost 7 bases, J lost 9 bases, and 6 bases stayed unmatched. There are 13 residues in the CDR3. Germline V gene lookup returns CDR1 MNHNY and CDR2 SVGAGI (reference sequence).

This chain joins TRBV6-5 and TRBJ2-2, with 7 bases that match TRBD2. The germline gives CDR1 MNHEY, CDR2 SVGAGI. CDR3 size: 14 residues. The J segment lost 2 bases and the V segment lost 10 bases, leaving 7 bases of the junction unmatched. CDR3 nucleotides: TGTGCCATCCAAAGCGGGACCAACACCGGGGAGCTGTTTTTT. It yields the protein CAIQSGTNTGELFF.

The CDR3 DNA reads TGTGCCAGCAGCTTAGCGCCAGGTCACGAGCAGTACTTC. It specifies CASSLAPGHEQYF. The V and J genes are TRBV7-2 and TRBJ2-5; D is undetermined. The assigned J gene may be wrong: the sequence end matches TRBJ2-7 better. Germline loops: CDR1 SGHTA, CDR2 FQGNSA. This CDR3 contains 13 residues.

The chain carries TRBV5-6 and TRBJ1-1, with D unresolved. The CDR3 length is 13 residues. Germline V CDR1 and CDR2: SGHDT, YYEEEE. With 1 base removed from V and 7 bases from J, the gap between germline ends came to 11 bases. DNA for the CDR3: TGTGCCAGCAGCTTGCGGCCTGACCATGAAGCTTTCTTT. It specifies CASSLRPDHEAFF.

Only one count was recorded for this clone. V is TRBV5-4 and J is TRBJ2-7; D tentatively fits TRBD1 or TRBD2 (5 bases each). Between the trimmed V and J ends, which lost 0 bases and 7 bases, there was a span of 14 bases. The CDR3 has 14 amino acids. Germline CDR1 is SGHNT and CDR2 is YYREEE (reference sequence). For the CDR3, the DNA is TGTGCCAGCAGCTTGGGGCAGGGAGTAGGGGAGCAGTACTTC. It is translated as CASSLGQGVGEQYF. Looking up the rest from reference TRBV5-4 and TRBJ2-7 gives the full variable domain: ETGVTQSPTHLIKTRGQQVTLRCSSQSGHNTVSWYQQALGQGPQFIFQYYREEENGRGNFPPRFSGLQFPNYSSELNVNALELDDSALYLCASSLGQGVGEQYFGPGTRLTVT.

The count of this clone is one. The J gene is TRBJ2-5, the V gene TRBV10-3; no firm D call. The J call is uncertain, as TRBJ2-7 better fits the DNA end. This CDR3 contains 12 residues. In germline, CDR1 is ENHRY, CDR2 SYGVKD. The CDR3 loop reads CAISGGSYEQYF. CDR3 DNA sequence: TGTGCCATCAGTGGGGGCTCCTACGAGCAGTACTTC.

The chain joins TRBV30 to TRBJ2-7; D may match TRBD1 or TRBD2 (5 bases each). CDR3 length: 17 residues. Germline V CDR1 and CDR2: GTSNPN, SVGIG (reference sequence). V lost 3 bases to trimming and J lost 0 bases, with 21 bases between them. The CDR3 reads CAWREAGYGRSSYEQYF. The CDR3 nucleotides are TGTGCCTGGAGGGAGGCAGGGTACGGCCGTAGCTCCTACGAGCAGTACTTC.

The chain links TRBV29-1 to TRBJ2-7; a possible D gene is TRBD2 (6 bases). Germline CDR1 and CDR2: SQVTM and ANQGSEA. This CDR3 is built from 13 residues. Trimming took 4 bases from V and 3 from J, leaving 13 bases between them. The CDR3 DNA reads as TGCAGCGTTGGGGGCGGGAACAACTACGAGCAGTACTTC. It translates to CSVGGGNNYEQYF.

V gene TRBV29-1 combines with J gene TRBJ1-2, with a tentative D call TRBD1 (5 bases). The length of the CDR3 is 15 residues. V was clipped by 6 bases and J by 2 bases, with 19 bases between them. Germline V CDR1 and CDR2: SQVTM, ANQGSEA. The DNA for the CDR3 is TGCAGCGTCGCCCACTCGGGACGGCCGAACTATGGCTACACCTTC. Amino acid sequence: CSVAHSGRPNYGYTF. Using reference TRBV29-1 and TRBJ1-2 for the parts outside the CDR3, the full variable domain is SAVISQKPSRDICQRGTSLTIQCQVDSQVTMMFWYRQQPGQSLTLIATANQGSEATYESGFVIDKFPISRPNLTFSTLTVSNMSPEDSSIYLCSVAHSGRPNYGYTFGSGTRLTVV.

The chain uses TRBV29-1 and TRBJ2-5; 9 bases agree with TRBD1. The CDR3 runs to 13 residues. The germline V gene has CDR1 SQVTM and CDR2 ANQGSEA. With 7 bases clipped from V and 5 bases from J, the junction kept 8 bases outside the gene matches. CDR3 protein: CSAPTGGRETQYF. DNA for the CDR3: TGCAGCGCCCCCACAGGGGGCCGGGAGACCCAGTACTTC. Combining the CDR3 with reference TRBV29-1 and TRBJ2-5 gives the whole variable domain SAVISQKPSRDICQRGTSLTIQCQVDSQVTMMFWYRQQPGQSLTLIATANQGSEATYESGFVIDKFPISRPNLTFSTLTVSNMSPEDSSIYLCSAPTGGRETQYFGPGTRLLVL.

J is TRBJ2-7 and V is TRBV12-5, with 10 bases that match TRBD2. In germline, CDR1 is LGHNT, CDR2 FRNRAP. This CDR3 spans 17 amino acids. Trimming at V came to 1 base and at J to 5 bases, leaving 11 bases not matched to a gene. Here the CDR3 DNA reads TGTGCTAGTGGTTTGGCCCCCAGAAGCGGGGGGGCCCACGAGCAGTACTTC. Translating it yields CASGLAPRSGGAHEQYF. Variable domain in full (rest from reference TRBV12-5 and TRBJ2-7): DARVTQTPRHKVTEMGQEVTMRCQPILGHNTVFWYRQTMMQGLELLAYFRNRAPLDDSGMPKDRFSAEMPDATLATLKIQPSEPRDSAVYFCASGLAPRSGGAHEQYFGPGTRLTVT.

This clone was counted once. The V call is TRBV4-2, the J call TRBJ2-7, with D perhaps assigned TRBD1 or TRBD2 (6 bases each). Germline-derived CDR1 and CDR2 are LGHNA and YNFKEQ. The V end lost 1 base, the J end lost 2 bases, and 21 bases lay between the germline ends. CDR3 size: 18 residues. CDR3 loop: CASSQAEDSRDLAYEQYF. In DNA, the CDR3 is TGTGCCAGCAGCCAAGCGGAGGACAGCCGGGACTTGGCCTACGAGCAGTACTTC.

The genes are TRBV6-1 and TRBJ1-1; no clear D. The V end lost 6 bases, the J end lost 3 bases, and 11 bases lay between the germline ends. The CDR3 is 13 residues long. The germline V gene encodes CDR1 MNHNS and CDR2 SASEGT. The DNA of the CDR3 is TGTGCCAGCAGAGACGGACGGTACACTGAAGCTTTCTTT. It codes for CASRDGRYTEAFF.

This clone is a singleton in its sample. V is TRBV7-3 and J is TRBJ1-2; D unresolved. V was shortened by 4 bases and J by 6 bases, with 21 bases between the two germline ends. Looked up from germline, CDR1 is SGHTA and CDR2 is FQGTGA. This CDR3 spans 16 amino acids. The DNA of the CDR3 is TGTGCCAGCAGCTCCTATGGAGGGCGGACCTCCCATGGCTACACCTTC. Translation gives CASSSYGGRTSHGYTF.

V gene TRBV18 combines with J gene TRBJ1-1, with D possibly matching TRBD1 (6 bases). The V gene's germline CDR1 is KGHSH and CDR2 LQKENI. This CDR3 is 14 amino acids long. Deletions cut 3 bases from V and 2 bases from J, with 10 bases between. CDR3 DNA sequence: TGTGCCAGCTCACCCGCGACAGGCAACACTGAAGCTTTCTTT. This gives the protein CASSPATGNTEAFF.

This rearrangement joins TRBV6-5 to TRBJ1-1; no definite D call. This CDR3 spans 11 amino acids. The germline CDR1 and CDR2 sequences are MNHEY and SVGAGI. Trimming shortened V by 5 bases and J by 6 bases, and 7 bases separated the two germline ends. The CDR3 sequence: CASSDGPEAFF. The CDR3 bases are TGTGCCAGCAGTGACGGGCCTGAAGCTTTCTTT.

CDR3 in amino acids: CASSQGWFVENGYTF. DNA of the CDR3: TGCGCCAGCAGCCAAGGTTGGTTTGTGGAAAATGGCTACACCTTC. This sequence joins TRBV4-3 and TRBJ1-2; D unclear. Germline V lookup: CDR1 LGHNA, CDR2 YSLEER. V gave up 1 base and J gave up 6 bases, with 15 bases separating them. The CDR3 loop spans 15 amino acids.